A selection of T cell receptor beta chains follows, all from one sample in a study of type 1 regulatory T cells. MiXCR, run by TCRdb on the reads, gives a single entry per CDR3 protein. The sample lists 80,000 to 100,000 distinct CDR3 sequences; roughly a third were seen once. The sample consisted of CD4+ T cells, either the whole sample or a sorted fraction (not recorded which). All receptors come from a human donor in good health. CDR3s include the opening cysteine and the closing phenylalanine or tryptophan. The D gene is left open where the match is weak. Clone size is shown for a subset of rows, as once, few, many or a class of expanded clone.

TRBV4-2,TRBJ2-7,few,TRBD2,TGTGCCAGCAGCCAAGGGGTAGCGGGAGAAACCTACGAGCAGTACTTC,CASSQGVAGETYEQYF
TRBV24-1,TRBJ2-3,-,-,TGTGCCACCAGTGATTTATCGGCTTTGGGCACAGATACGCAGTATTTT,CATSDLSALGTDTQYF
TRBV5-1,TRBJ2-1,once,-,TGCGCCAGCAGCTTGGATCAGCAGTTGGTTCAGTTCTTC,CASSLDQQLVQFF
TRBV4-2,TRBJ2-3,-,TRBD2,TGTGCCAGCAGCCAAGTCGCGACTAGCGGGAGAACTGATACGCAGTATTTT,CASSQVATSGRTDTQYF
TRBV7-2,TRBJ2-4,few,TRBD2,TGTGCCAGCAGCTCCCTAGCGGGAGGCAAAAACATTCAGTACTTC,CASSSLAGGKNIQYF
TRBV15,TRBJ2-7,once,-,TGTGCCACCAGCAGAGAAGACGGCAGCTACGAGCAGTACTTC,CATSREDGSYEQYF
TRBV30,TRBJ2-1,few,-,TGTGCCTGGAGTCCCGCCTGGCAGGCCGATGAGCAGTTCTTC,CAWSPAWQADEQFF
TRBV5-4,TRBJ2-1,few,TRBD2,TGTGCCAGCAGCCCGGGGGGGCAGGACCGAAATGAGCAGTTCTTC,CASSPGGQDRNEQFF
TRBV7-2,TRBJ2-7,few,-,TGTGCCAGCAGCTCATACCTAGCCCCCTCCTACGAGCAGTACTTC,CASSSYLAPSYEQYF
TRBV28,TRBJ1-2,few,-,TGTGCCAGCAGCCCCTACGGGCAGTATGGCTACACCTTC,CASSPYGQYGYTF
TRBV30,TRBJ2-2,medium-sized,-,TGTGCCTCAGCTGTGATTAACACCGGGGAGCTGTTTTTT,CASAVINTGELFF
TRBV28,TRBJ1-1,few,TRBD1,TGTGCCAGCGAAAGGACAGGGAGTGAAGCTTTCTTT,CASERTGSEAFF
TRBV6-5,TRBJ1-1,-,-,TGTGCCAGCAATCCTTCTGGGGGCGCGACCGCCACTGAAGCTTTCTTT,CASNPSGGATATEAFF
TRBV7-2,TRBJ1-1,few,TRBD1,TGTGCCAGCAGCTTAGATCGACAGGGGTTTGGCACTGAAGCTTTCTTT,CASSLDRQGFGTEAFF
TRBV6-1,TRBJ2-1,-,-,TGTGCCAGCGGCTCCCCGTCTTATGAGCAGTTCTTC,CASGSPSYEQFF
TRBV7-3,TRBJ2-1,-,TRBD2,TGTGCCAGCAGCTTAACGGTCGGACTAGGGCCAAATGAGCAGTTCTTC,CASSLTVGLGPNEQFF
TRBV15,TRBJ1-1,-,-,TGTGCCACCAGCAGAGATCTGCGGGCGGCTGAAGCTTTCTTT,CATSRDLRAAEAFF
TRBV4-1,TRBJ2-7,-,TRBD2,TGCGCCTGCAGACAGGGACTAGCGGGAGCGGAGTCCTACGAGCAGTACTTC,CACRQGLAGAESYEQYF
TRBV10-3,TRBJ2-7,few,-,TGTGCCATCAGAGATAGGTCGACCAGCTCCTACGAGCAGTACTTC,CAIRDRSTSSYEQYF
TRBV7-2,TRBJ2-5,many,-,TGTGCCAGCAGCTCCCCCCCGACAGGACAAGAGACCCAGTACTTC,CASSSPPTGQETQYF
TRBV7-2,TRBJ2-3,few,-,TGTGCCAGCAGCTTATTTAGTATCGCAGATACGCAGTATTTT,CASSLFSIADTQYF
TRBV7-8,TRBJ2-2,-,TRBD1,TGTGCCAGCGACCCGGACAGGGGGGACACCGGGGAGCTGTTTTTT,CASDPDRGDTGELFF
TRBV20-1,TRBJ2-1,-,TRBD2,TGCAGTGCTAGGCTAGCGGGAGGGGGGCACAATGAGCAGTTCTTC,CSARLAGGGHNEQFF
TRBV10-2,TRBJ2-2,-,TRBD2,TGCGCCAGCAGTGGTCCCCGCGGGCGGGAGGAGGCCGGGGAGCTGTTTTTT,CASSGPRGREEAGELFF
TRBV28,TRBJ2-2,few,-,TGTGCCAGCAGTTTTATTTCCGGTAGCGTTACCGGGGAGCTGTTTTTT,CASSFISGSVTGELFF
TRBV20-1,TRBJ2-7,-,-,TGCAGTGCTAGAGGAGGCCTTAGCTCCTACGAGCAGTACTTC,CSARGGLSSYEQYF
TRBV20-1,TRBJ2-1,few,TRBD2,TGCAGTGCTAGAGTTGGCGGGAGGGCGACTTCCTACAATGAGCAGTTCTTC,CSARVGGRATSYNEQFF
TRBV11-1,TRBJ2-7,-,-,TGTGCCAGCAACAACGGGGCCTCCTACGAGCAGTACTTC,CASNNGASYEQYF
TRBV15,TRBJ2-3,-,TRBD1,TGTGCCACCAGCAGAGTTGACAGGGGGTTCACAGATACGCAGTATTTT,CATSRVDRGFTDTQYF
TRBV10-3,TRBJ2-3,few,TRBD2,TGTGCCACCCTAGCGGGCGAGGTAACAGATACGCAGTATTTT,CATLAGEVTDTQYF
TRBV5-1,TRBJ2-7,many,TRBD1,TGCGCCAGCAGCTTGGAAGGACAGGGGCAGTACTTC,CASSLEGQGQYF
TRBV5-5,TRBJ1-5,-,-,TGTGCCAGCAGCTTCCGAGGGAGCAATCAGCCCCAGCATTTT,CASSFRGSNQPQHF
TRBV7-2,TRBJ2-3,-,-,TGTGCCAGCAGCTTAGGACAGTTCTGGACAGATACGCAGTATTTT,CASSLGQFWTDTQYF
TRBV18,TRBJ1-3,-,TRBD1,TGTGCCAGCTCTCAAGACAGGGGAGGAAACACCATATATTTT,CASSQDRGGNTIYF
TRBV5-4,TRBJ2-2,-,TRBD2,TGTGCCAGCAGGATAGCGGGAGGAGCCGGGGAGCTGTTTTTT,CASRIAGGAGELFF